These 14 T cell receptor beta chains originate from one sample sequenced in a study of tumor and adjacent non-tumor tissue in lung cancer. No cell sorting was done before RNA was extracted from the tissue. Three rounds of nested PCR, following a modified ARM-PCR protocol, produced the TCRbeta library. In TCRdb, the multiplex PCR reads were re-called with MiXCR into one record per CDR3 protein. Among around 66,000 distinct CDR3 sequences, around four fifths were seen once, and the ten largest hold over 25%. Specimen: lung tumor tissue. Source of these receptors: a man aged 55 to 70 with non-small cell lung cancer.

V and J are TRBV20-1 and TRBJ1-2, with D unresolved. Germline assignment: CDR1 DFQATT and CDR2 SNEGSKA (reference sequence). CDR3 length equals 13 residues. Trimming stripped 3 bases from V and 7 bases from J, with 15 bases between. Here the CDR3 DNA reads TGCAGTGCTAGGGAACCTCCATCTGCTGGCTACACCTTC. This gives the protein CSAREPPSAGYTF.

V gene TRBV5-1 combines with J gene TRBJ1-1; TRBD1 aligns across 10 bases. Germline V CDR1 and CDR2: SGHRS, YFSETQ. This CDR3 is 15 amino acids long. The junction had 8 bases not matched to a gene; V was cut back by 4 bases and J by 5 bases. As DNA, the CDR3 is TGCGCCAGCAGCGACGGGACAGGGGTAAAAACTGAAGCTTTCTTT. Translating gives CASSDGTGVKTEAFF.

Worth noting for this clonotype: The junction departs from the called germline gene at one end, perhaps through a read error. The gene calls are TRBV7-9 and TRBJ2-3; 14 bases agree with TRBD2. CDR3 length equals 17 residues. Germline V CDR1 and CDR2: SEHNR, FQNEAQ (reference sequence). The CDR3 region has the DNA TGTGCCAGCAGCTCCCCGACTAGCGGGAGGGCCACAGATACGCAGTTTTTT. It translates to CASSSPTSGRATDTQFF.

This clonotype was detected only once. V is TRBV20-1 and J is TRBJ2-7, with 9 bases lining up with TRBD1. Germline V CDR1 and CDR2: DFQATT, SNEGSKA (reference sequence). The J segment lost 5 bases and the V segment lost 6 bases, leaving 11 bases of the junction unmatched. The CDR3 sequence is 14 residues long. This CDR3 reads CSATPGTGRDEQYV. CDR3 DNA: TGCAGTGCGACCCCCGGGACAGGGAGGGACGAGCAGTACGTC.

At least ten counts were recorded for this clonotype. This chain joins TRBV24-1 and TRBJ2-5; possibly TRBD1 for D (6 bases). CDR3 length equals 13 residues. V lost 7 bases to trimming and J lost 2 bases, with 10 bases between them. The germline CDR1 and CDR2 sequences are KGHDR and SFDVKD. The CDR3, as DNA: TGTGCCACCAGCCTTGGACAGCAAGAGACCCAGTACTTC. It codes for CATSLGQQETQYF.

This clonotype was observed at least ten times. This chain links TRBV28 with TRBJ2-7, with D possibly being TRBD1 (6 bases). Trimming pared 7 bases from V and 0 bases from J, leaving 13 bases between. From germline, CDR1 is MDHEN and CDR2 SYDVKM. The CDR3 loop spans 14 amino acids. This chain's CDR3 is CASNSGVASYEQYF. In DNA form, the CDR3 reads TGTGCCAGCAACTCAGGGGTGGCCTCCTACGAGCAGTACTTC.

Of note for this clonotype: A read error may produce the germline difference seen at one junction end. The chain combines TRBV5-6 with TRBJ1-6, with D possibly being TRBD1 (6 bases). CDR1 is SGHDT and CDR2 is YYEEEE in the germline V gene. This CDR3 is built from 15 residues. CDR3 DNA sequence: TGTGTCAGGAGCTTGAGGCAGGGGAATGGATCACTCCTCCACTTT. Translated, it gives CVRSLRQGNGSLLHF.

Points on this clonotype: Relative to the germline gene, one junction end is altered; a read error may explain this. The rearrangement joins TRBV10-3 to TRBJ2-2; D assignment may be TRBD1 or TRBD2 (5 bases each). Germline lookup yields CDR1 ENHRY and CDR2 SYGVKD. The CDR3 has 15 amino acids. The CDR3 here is CPISTGRGEAGELFF. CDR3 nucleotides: TGTCCCATCAGTACGGGACGGGGCGAAGCCGGGGAGCTGTTTTTT.

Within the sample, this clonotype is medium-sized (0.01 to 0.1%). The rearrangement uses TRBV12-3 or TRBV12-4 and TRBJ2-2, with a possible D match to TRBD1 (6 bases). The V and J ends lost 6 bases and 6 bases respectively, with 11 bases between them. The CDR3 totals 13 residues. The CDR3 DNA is TGTGCCAGCAGGGGGACAAATCCCGGGGAGCTGTTTTTT. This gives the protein CASRGTNPGELFF.

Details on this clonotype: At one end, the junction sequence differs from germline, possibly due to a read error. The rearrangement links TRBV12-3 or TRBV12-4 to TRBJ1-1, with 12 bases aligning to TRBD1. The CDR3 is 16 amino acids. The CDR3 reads CVSSFGTGGINTEAFF. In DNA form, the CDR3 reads TGTGTCAGCAGTTTCGGGACAGGGGGCATAAACACTGAAGCTTTCTTT.

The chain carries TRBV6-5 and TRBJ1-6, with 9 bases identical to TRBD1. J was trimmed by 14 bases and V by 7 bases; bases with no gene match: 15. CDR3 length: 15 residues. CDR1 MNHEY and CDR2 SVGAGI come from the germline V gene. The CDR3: CASKNLVQGARSLHF. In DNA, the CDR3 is TGTGCCAGCAAAAACCTGGTACAGGGGGCTAGGTCCCTCCACTTT.

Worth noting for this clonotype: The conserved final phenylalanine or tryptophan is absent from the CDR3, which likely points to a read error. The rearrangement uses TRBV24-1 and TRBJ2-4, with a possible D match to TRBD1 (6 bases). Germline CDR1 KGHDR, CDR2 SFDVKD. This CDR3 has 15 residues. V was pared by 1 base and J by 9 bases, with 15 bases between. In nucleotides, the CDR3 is TGTGCCACCAGTGATTTTGTACAGGGAGAGGTCATTCAGTACTTA. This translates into CATSDFVQGEVIQYL.

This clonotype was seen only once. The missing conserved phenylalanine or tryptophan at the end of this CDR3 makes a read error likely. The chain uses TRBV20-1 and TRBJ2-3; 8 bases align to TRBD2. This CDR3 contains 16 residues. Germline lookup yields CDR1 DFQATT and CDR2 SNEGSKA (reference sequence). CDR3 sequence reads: CSTRCSGLVGVDTQYY. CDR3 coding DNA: TGCAGTACTAGGTGTTCGGGACTAGTGGGAGTGGATACGCAGTATTAT.

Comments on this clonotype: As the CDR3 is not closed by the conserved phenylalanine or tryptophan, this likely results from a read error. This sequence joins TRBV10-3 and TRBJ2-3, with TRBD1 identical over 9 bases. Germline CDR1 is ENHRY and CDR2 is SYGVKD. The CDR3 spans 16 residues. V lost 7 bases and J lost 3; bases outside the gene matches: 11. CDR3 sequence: CAINERGQGATDTQYV. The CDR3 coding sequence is TGTGCCATCAATGAAAGGGGACAGGGTGCAACAGATACGCAGTATGTT.